The rows below give T cell receptor beta chains drawn from one sample of a study of blood T cell repertoires in COVID-19. Sequencing used immunoSEQ multiplex PCR; TCRdb keeps in-frame clones, though not all of them. The data contain more than 85,000 clones, about 88% of them singletons. The sample taken for sequencing was peripheral blood. The receptors were gathered from an elderly woman with acute or convalescent COVID-19. Each CDR3 is given with its conserved first and last residue. Fields, in order: J gene, D gene, clone size, V gene, CDR3 protein, CDR3 DNA. The D gene is left open where the match is weak. Clone size is not always given. Where it is, it says once, few, many or a class for expanded clones.

j_call: TRBJ1-1
d_call: .
clone_size: .
v_call: TRBV19
cdr3_aa: CASSIRQEAEAFF
cdr3_nt: TGTGCCAGTAGTATTAGACAGGAGGCAGAAGCTTTCTTT

j_call: TRBJ1-6
d_call: .
clone_size: .
v_call: TRBV15
cdr3_aa: CATSPHPAGRMYSPLHF
cdr3_nt: TGTGCCACCAGCCCCCACCCAGCGGGGCGGATGTATTCACCCCTCCACTTT

j_call: TRBJ2-3
d_call: TRBD2
clone_size: .
v_call: TRBV9
cdr3_aa: CASSVGSGGSDTQYF
cdr3_nt: TGTGCCAGCAGCGTAGGAAGCGGGGGGTCAGATACGCAGTATTTT

j_call: TRBJ2-5
d_call: TRBD2
clone_size: once
v_call: TRBV7-2
cdr3_aa: CASSLGPLAGVERAQYF
cdr3_nt: TGTGCCAGCAGCTTAGGTCCCCTAGCGGGGGTAGAAAGGGCCCAGTACTTC

j_call: TRBJ1-5
d_call: .
clone_size: .
v_call: TRBV19
cdr3_aa: CASSIEVDYSNQPQHF
cdr3_nt: TGTGCCAGTAGTATTGAGGTGGATTATAGCAATCAGCCCCAGCATTTT

j_call: TRBJ2-1
d_call: TRBD2
clone_size: .
v_call: TRBV28
cdr3_aa: CASSLRGLAKNEQFF
cdr3_nt: TGTGCCAGCAGTTTAAGGGGACTAGCGAAGAATGAGCAGTTCTTC

j_call: TRBJ2-1
d_call: TRBD1
clone_size: .
v_call: TRBV7-9
cdr3_aa: CASSLRAGTGANNEQFF
cdr3_nt: TGTGCCAGCAGCTTAAGGGCTGGGACAGGGGCTAACAATGAGCAGTTCTTC

j_call: TRBJ1-1
d_call: .
clone_size: .
v_call: TRBV6-4
cdr3_aa: CASSEQGGTEAFF
cdr3_nt: TGTGCCAGCAGTGAACAGGGAGGGACTGAAGCTTTCTTT

j_call: TRBJ1-1
d_call: TRBD1
clone_size: .
v_call: TRBV5-4
cdr3_aa: CASSLEGALTTEAFF
cdr3_nt: TGTGCCAGCAGCTTGGAGGGGGCGTTGACCACTGAAGCTTTCTTT

j_call: TRBJ2-2
d_call: .
clone_size: .
v_call: TRBV27
cdr3_aa: CASSLWTNTGELFF
cdr3_nt: TGTGCCAGCAGTTTATGGACAAACACCGGGGAGCTGTTTTTT

j_call: TRBJ2-3
d_call: TRBD1
clone_size: .
v_call: TRBV5-8
cdr3_aa: CASSSRLTGGIGTQYF
cdr3_nt: TGTGCCAGCAGCTCCCGTTTGACAGGGGGTATTGGTACGCAGTATTTT

j_call: TRBJ2-2
d_call: .
clone_size: .
v_call: TRBV30
cdr3_aa: CAFGRPNTGELFF
cdr3_nt: TGTGCCTTCGGGAGACCTAACACCGGGGAGCTGTTTTTT

j_call: TRBJ2-6
d_call: TRBD1
clone_size: once
v_call: TRBV5-5
cdr3_aa: CASSFTGAFLSGANVLTF
cdr3_nt: TGTGCCAGCAGCTTCACAGGGGCTTTCCTCTCTGGGGCCAACGTCCTGACTTTC

j_call: TRBJ1-5
d_call: .
clone_size: .
v_call: TRBV5-6
cdr3_aa: CASSLGGSNQPQHF
cdr3_nt: TGTGCCAGCAGCTTGGGAGGCAGCAATCAGCCCCAGCATTTT

j_call: TRBJ2-2
d_call: .
clone_size: .
v_call: TRBV3-1/TRBV3-2
cdr3_aa: CASSPRGTGELFF
cdr3_nt: TGTGCCAGCAGCCCCAGGGGAACCGGGGAGCTGTTTTTT

j_call: TRBJ2-6
d_call: .
clone_size: .
v_call: TRBV7-9
cdr3_aa: CASNRVGGANVLTF
cdr3_nt: TGTGCCAGCAATCGCGTCGGTGGGGCCAACGTCCTGACTTTC

j_call: TRBJ2-1
d_call: TRBD2
clone_size: .
v_call: TRBV5-4
cdr3_aa: CASSPGLADNEQFF
cdr3_nt: TGTGCCAGCAGCCCCGGACTAGCGGACAATGAGCAGTTCTTC

j_call: TRBJ2-2
d_call: .
clone_size: .
v_call: TRBV29-1
cdr3_aa: CSVERGPIGGELFF
cdr3_nt: TGCAGCGTTGAACGAGGGCCGATTGGGGGGGAGCTGTTTTTT

j_call: TRBJ2-3
d_call: .
clone_size: .
v_call: TRBV19
cdr3_aa: CASSIGLGSGYTDTQYF
cdr3_nt: TGTGCCAGTAGTATCGGGCTGGGTAGCGGATACACAGATACGCAGTATTTT

j_call: TRBJ2-7
d_call: TRBD1
clone_size: few
v_call: TRBV7-6
cdr3_aa: CASSSAGTGSHEQYF
cdr3_nt: TGTGCCAGCAGCTCGGCCGGGACAGGATCCCACGAGCAGTACTTC

j_call: TRBJ2-7
d_call: .
clone_size: once
v_call: TRBV6-5
cdr3_aa: CASSYDDPGIYEQYF
cdr3_nt: TGTGCCAGCAGTTACGATGACCCGGGAATATACGAGCAGTACTTC

j_call: TRBJ2-2
d_call: TRBD1
clone_size: .
v_call: TRBV18
cdr3_aa: CASSPDRVNTGELFF
cdr3_nt: TGTGCCAGCTCACCGGACAGGGTGAACACCGGGGAGCTGTTTTTT

j_call: TRBJ1-1
d_call: .
clone_size: .
v_call: TRBV18
cdr3_aa: CASSPTRPATEAFF
cdr3_nt: TGTGCCAGCTCACCAACCAGGCCTGCCACTGAAGCTTTCTTT

j_call: TRBJ1-6
d_call: TRBD1
clone_size: once
v_call: TRBV18
cdr3_aa: CASSQSGGSGVSPLHF
cdr3_nt: TGTGCCAGCTCGCAATCAGGGGGCTCTGGAGTCTCACCCCTCCACTTT

j_call: TRBJ1-6
d_call: .
clone_size: .
v_call: TRBV20-1
cdr3_aa: CSASKGRVEPLHF
cdr3_nt: TGCAGTGCTAGTAAGGGGCGAGTCGAACCCCTCCACTTT

j_call: TRBJ2-7
d_call: TRBD1
clone_size: .
v_call: TRBV29-1
cdr3_aa: CSVLRGTGEHEQYF
cdr3_nt: TGCAGCGTCTTACGCGGGACAGGGGAACACGAGCAGTACTTC

j_call: TRBJ2-5
d_call: TRBD1
clone_size: .
v_call: TRBV5-4
cdr3_aa: CASSLEGARKTQYF
cdr3_nt: TGTGCCAGCAGCTTGGAGGGGGCGAGGAAGACCCAGTACTTC

j_call: TRBJ1-2
d_call: .
clone_size: .
v_call: TRBV6-5
cdr3_aa: CASSSTVYGYTF
cdr3_nt: TGTGCCAGCAGTTCGACAGTTTATGGCTACACCTTC

j_call: TRBJ2-3
d_call: .
clone_size: .
v_call: TRBV7-2
cdr3_aa: CASSLARSTDTQYF
cdr3_nt: TGTGCCAGCAGCTTAGCCAGGTCCACAGATACGCAGTATTTT

j_call: TRBJ2-3
d_call: TRBD2
clone_size: .
v_call: TRBV3-1/TRBV3-2
cdr3_aa: CASSPSWREFVDTQYF
cdr3_nt: TGTGCCAGCAGCCCTAGCTGGCGGGAGTTCGTAGATACGCAGTATTTT

j_call: TRBJ2-5
d_call: .
clone_size: .
v_call: TRBV7-9
cdr3_aa: CASSLGAGLDSQSQYF
cdr3_nt: TGTGCCAGCAGCTTGGGGGCTGGTTTAGACTCCCAATCCCAGTACTTC

j_call: TRBJ2-1
d_call: TRBD2
clone_size: .
v_call: TRBV7-2
cdr3_aa: CASSLTSGRLYNEQFF
cdr3_nt: TGTGCCAGCAGCTTAACTAGCGGGAGGCTTTACAATGAGCAGTTCTTC

j_call: TRBJ1-2
d_call: TRBD1
clone_size: .
v_call: TRBV14
cdr3_aa: CASSNLGRNTGVYGYTF
cdr3_nt: TGTGCCAGCAGCAACCTCGGCCGGAATACAGGGGTCTATGGCTACACCTTC

j_call: TRBJ1-2
d_call: .
clone_size: .
v_call: TRBV7-2
cdr3_aa: CASSLYRAEGGYTF
cdr3_nt: TGTGCCAGCAGCTTATACAGGGCCGAAGGGGGCTACACCTTC

j_call: TRBJ2-3
d_call: .
clone_size: .
v_call: TRBV5-1
cdr3_aa: CASSLGDISTDTQYF
cdr3_nt: TGCGCCAGCAGCTTGGGCGATATTAGCACAGATACGCAGTATTTT

j_call: TRBJ2-3
d_call: .
clone_size: .
v_call: TRBV5-1
cdr3_aa: CASSFQGISTDTQYF
cdr3_nt: TGCGCCAGCAGCTTCCAGGGTATTAGCACAGATACGCAGTATTTT

j_call: TRBJ1-2
d_call: .
clone_size: .
v_call: TRBV5-5
cdr3_aa: CASSLVEGNYGYTF
cdr3_nt: TGTGCCAGCAGCTTGGTGGAGGGGAACTATGGCTACACCTTC

j_call: TRBJ1-4
d_call: TRBD1
clone_size: few
v_call: TRBV7-6
cdr3_aa: CASSLAGGTNEKLFF
cdr3_nt: TGTGCCAGCAGCTTGGCAGGGGGCACTAATGAAAAACTGTTTTTT

j_call: TRBJ1-4
d_call: .
clone_size: .
v_call: TRBV23-1
cdr3_aa: CASSQPRASNEKLFF
cdr3_nt: TGCGCCAGCAGTCAACCGCGGGCCAGTAATGAAAAACTGTTTTTT

j_call: TRBJ2-7
d_call: .
clone_size: .
v_call: TRBV4-2
cdr3_aa: CASTRGSEPTYEQYF
cdr3_nt: TGTGCCAGCACTCGAGGGTCAGAGCCAACCTACGAGCAGTACTTC

j_call: TRBJ1-1
d_call: .
clone_size: .
v_call: TRBV29-1
cdr3_aa: CSVERGGIGTEAFF
cdr3_nt: TGCAGCGTTGAAAGGGGAGGGATCGGTACTGAAGCTTTCTTT

j_call: TRBJ1-1
d_call: TRBD1
clone_size: .
v_call: TRBV2
cdr3_aa: CASRPATGWLAEAFF
cdr3_nt: TGTGCCAGCAGGCCAGCGACAGGGTGGTTGGCTGAAGCTTTCTTT

j_call: TRBJ1-1
d_call: .
clone_size: .
v_call: TRBV29-1
cdr3_aa: CSVEEVGRATEAFF
cdr3_nt: TGCAGCGTTGAAGAGGTTGGGAGGGCTACGGAGGCTTTCTTT

j_call: TRBJ1-6
d_call: .
clone_size: .
v_call: TRBV25-1
cdr3_aa: CASRNEGSSPLHF
cdr3_nt: TGTGCCAGCAGAAACGAAGGGAGTTCACCCCTCCACTTT

j_call: TRBJ2-3
d_call: TRBD2
clone_size: .
v_call: TRBV10-1
cdr3_aa: CASRGLAVDTQYF
cdr3_nt: TGCGCCAGCAGGGGACTAGCGGTAGATACGCAGTATTTT

j_call: TRBJ1-2
d_call: .
clone_size: few
v_call: TRBV12-3/TRBV12-4
cdr3_aa: CASSQADGGYTF
cdr3_nt: TGTGCCAGCAGTCAGGCAGATGGTGGCTACACCTTC

j_call: TRBJ2-2
d_call: TRBD1
clone_size: .
v_call: TRBV28
cdr3_aa: CASSPPTGGFTGELFF
cdr3_nt: TGTGCCAGCAGTCCCCCGACAGGGGGCTTCACCGGGGAGCTGTTTTTT

j_call: TRBJ2-2
d_call: .
clone_size: .
v_call: TRBV4-3
cdr3_aa: CASSQETGNTGELFF
cdr3_nt: TGCGCCAGCAGCCAGGAGACAGGGAACACCGGGGAGCTGTTTTTT

j_call: TRBJ2-7
d_call: TRBD2
clone_size: .
v_call: TRBV27
cdr3_aa: CASSFLATSGGTTYEQYF
cdr3_nt: TGTGCCAGCAGTTTTTTAGCGACTAGCGGGGGGACAACCTACGAGCAGTACTTC

j_call: TRBJ1-6
d_call: TRBD1
clone_size: .
v_call: TRBV6-5
cdr3_aa: CASSPDRANSPLHF
cdr3_nt: TGTGCCAGCAGTCCGGACAGGGCTAATTCACCCCTCCACTTT

j_call: TRBJ1-2
d_call: .
clone_size: .
v_call: TRBV6-2/TRBV6-3
cdr3_aa: CASSPTLDTYGYTF
cdr3_nt: TGTGCCAGCAGCCCAACCCTCGACACCTATGGCTACACCTTC

j_call: TRBJ2-7
d_call: TRBD2
clone_size: .
v_call: TRBV6-5
cdr3_aa: CASTESGGAYEQYF
cdr3_nt: TGTGCCAGCACCGAAAGTGGGGGGGCCTACGAGCAGTACTTC

j_call: TRBJ1-6
d_call: .
clone_size: .
v_call: TRBV6-5
cdr3_aa: CASGPGLNSPLHF
cdr3_nt: TGTGCCAGCGGTCCAGGGCTTAATTCACCCCTCCACTTT

j_call: TRBJ1-5
d_call: .
clone_size: .
v_call: TRBV6-5
cdr3_aa: CASSSRDWYGNQPQHF
cdr3_nt: TGTGCCAGCAGTTCCAGGGACTGGTATGGCAATCAGCCCCAGCATTTT